This T cell receptor beta chain originates from a study of blood T cell repertoires in COVID-19. About the research overall: The United States, Italy and Spain provided the acute and convalescent COVID-19 samples.

Note on this clone: At one end the junction does not follow the germline gene, possibly because of a read error.

The CDR3 runs to 13 residues. Germline CDR1 and CDR2: SGDLS and YYNGEE. Sequencing was performed with immunoSEQ multiplex PCR; in TCRdb, only in-frame clones are kept and a portion is missing. This sample has some 220,000 clones, with roughly 81% found just once. This clonotype originated in a middle-aged man with acute or convalescent COVID-19. The specimen sequenced was peripheral blood. The rearrangement links TRBV9 to TRBJ1-2; 9 bases map to TRBD1. CDR3: CASSTGTGRNIAF. CDR3 bases: TGTGCCAGCAGCACCGGGACAGGGAGAAACATCGCCTTC.